There are many counts of the clone carrying this T cell receptor beta chain. The antigen is unknown. The data are from a study of T-cell memory formation after mild COVID-19. Notes on the study in general: From day 15 to 85, contracting clones were balanced between CD4 and CD8, whereas later expanders leaned toward CD4+. Shrinking CD4+ clones were chiefly CM and EM; CD8+ ones were chiefly EMRA.

V dropped 4 bases and J dropped 4 bases, with 13 bases sitting between them. The CDR3 contains 15 residues. Germline-derived CDR1 and CDR2 are LGHDT and YNNKEL (reference sequence). TCRdb reprocessed the 5' RACE reads via MiXCR and lists one record per CDR3 protein. Of 450,000 or so distinct CDR3 sequences listed, around 20% are singletons. Sequencing input: PBMCs or a T cell subset sorted from them (not recorded which). The J gene is TRBJ2-2, the V gene TRBV3-1; D not resolved. This receptor was obtained from an adult woman who had mild COVID-19 (a few samples of this study predate the infection). Cell type and time point are not known. The CDR3 DNA sequence: TGTGCCAGCAGCCCTACGAGTTTGGGCACCGGGGAGCTGTTTTTT. Encoded protein: CASSPTSLGTGELFF.